This passage covers 9 T cell receptor beta chains from one sample sequenced in a study of blood T cell repertoires in COVID-19 (dated by TCRdb to the early 2020s). Receptor libraries were prepared by the immunoSEQ multiplex PCR assay. TCRdb holds this immuneACCESS table with in-frame rearrangements only. Some clones are missing; in checked studies, unresolved V genes explain under half, and the rest has no known cause. The sample contains 200,000 to 250,000 clones, roughly nine tenths of them found a single time. The ten largest clones capture about 6% of the sample. Material: peripheral blood. These receptors were collected from a man aged 55 to 69 who had recovered from COVID-19.

The V call is TRBV2, the J call TRBJ2-7; 14 bases fit TRBD2. The CDR3 runs 16 residues. Trimming cost V 10 bases and J 5 bases; bases outside gene matches: 13. Germline-derived CDR1 and CDR2 are SNHLY and FYNNEI. The CDR3 is CATKMGLAGDQDEQYF. The CDR3 region has the DNA TGTGCCACTAAAATGGGACTAGCGGGAGACCAGGACGAGCAGTACTTC.

The chain employs TRBV25-1 and TRBJ1-4; TRBD1 matches 7 bases. Germline loops: CDR1 MGHDK, CDR2 SYGVNS. With 6 bases clipped from V and 3 bases from J, the junction kept 13 bases outside the gene matches. CDR3 length equals 17 residues. CDR3 in DNA: TGTGCCAGCAGGGTCTCAGCAGGGGGGTCAGCTAATGAAAAACTGTTTTTT. Translating it yields CASRVSAGGSANEKLFF.

The V call is TRBV19, the J call TRBJ2-1, with 10 bases fitting TRBD1. CDR3 length: 15 residues. Trimming removed 3 bases from V and 8 bases from J; junction bases left unmatched: 7. In germline, CDR1 is LNHDA, CDR2 SQIVND (reference sequence). CDR3 in amino acids: CASSIDRGRLDEQFF. The CDR3 region has the DNA TGTGCCAGTAGTATCGACAGGGGGCGCTTGGATGAGCAGTTCTTC.

This chain joins TRBV5-1 and TRBJ2-7, with 9 bases identical to TRBD1. Germline values: CDR1 SGHRS, CDR2 YFSETQ. With 4 bases clipped from V and 4 bases from J, the junction kept 9 bases outside the gene matches. The CDR3 is 15 residues long. Here the CDR3 DNA reads TGCGCCAGCAGCACACAGGGGGCAGGGGGTTACGAGCAGTACTTC. Translating gives CASSTQGAGGYEQYF.

The chain employs TRBV5-6 and TRBJ2-7, with D tentatively TRBD1 (5 bases). This CDR3 has 16 residues. V was clipped by 0 bases and J by 0 bases, with 13 bases between them. Germline V CDR1 and CDR2: SGHDT, YYEEEE. The CDR3 spells CASSLGQGLSSYEQYF. CDR3 in DNA: TGTGCCAGCAGCTTGGGCCAGGGTCTTAGCTCCTACGAGCAGTACTTC.

The V gene is TRBV6-1, the J gene TRBJ1-2, with D tentatively TRBD1 (5 bases). The length of the CDR3 is 15 residues. CDR1 and CDR2 (germline): MNHNS, SASEGT. Trimming took off 3 bases at V and 4 bases at J, with 15 bases between the two ends. The chain's CDR3 is CASSETSGGLYGYTF. The CDR3 nucleotides are TGTGCCAGCAGTGAGACCAGCGGGGGACTCTATGGCTACACCTTC.

The chain carries TRBV7-9 and TRBJ2-5; 7 nucleotides line up with TRBD2. CDR1 and CDR2 from the germline V gene are SEHNR and FQNEAQ (reference sequence). The V and J ends lost 4 bases and 4 bases, in that order; junction bases with no gene match: 9. The CDR3 has 15 residues. CDR3 in DNA: TGTGCCAGCAGCTCCGCGGTTTGGGGGGGAGAGACCCAGTACTTC. This codes for CASSSAVWGGETQYF. The full variable domain, completed using reference TRBV7-9 and TRBJ2-5, is DTGVSQNPRHKITKRGQNVTFRCDPISEHNRLYWYRQTLGQGPEFLTYFQNEAQLEKSRLLSDRFSAERPKGSFSTLEIQRTEQGDSAMYLCASSSAVWGGETQYFGPGTRLLVL.

The chain employs TRBV28 and TRBJ1-4, with 10 bases identical to TRBD1. The germline V gene encodes CDR1 MDHEN and CDR2 SYDVKM. The CDR3 runs 14 residues. V shed 3 bases, J shed 11 bases, and the junction held 6 bases outside the gene matches. The CDR3 here is CASSLTGGGWKLFF. The CDR3 DNA follows: TGTGCCAGCAGTTTGACAGGGGGCGGGTGGAAACTGTTTTTT.

This clone has just a few counts. The chain carries TRBV18 and TRBJ1-2; a weak D match, TRBD1 (5 bases). Trimming stripped 3 bases from V and 6 bases from J, with 14 bases between. The CDR3 runs to 14 residues. The germline V gene encodes CDR1 KGHSH and CDR2 LQKENI. The CDR3 coding sequence is TGTGCCAGCTCACCGTCCGAAGGGGCGAATGGCTACACCTTC. Translated: CASSPSEGANGYTF.